Below, 10 T cell receptor beta chains from the same sample are listed, as sequenced in a study of brain T cells in children with intractable seizures. Profiled with immunoSEQ multiplex PCR; TCRdb holds only in-frame clones, not every one. This sample has roughly 80,000 clones; under 95% occur once, and the top ten carry approximately 1.4%. Sequenced here: peripheral blood, sampled at surgery. The receptors shown here come from a boy in the first two years of life with tuberous sclerosis and intractable seizures.

The chain employs TRBV5-1 and TRBJ1-4; 9 bases fit TRBD1. The junction had 1 base not matched to a gene; V was cut back by 3 bases and J by 7 bases. Germline values: CDR1 SGHRS, CDR2 YFSETQ. This CDR3 spans 13 amino acids. CDR3 DNA: TGCGCCAGCAGCTGGGACAGGGCTGAAAAACTGTTTTTT. The encoded protein is CASSWDRAEKLFF. Full variable domain (rest looked up from reference TRBV5-1 and TRBJ1-4): KAGVTQTPRYLIKTRGQQVTLSCSPISGHRSVSWYQQTPGQGLQFLFEYFSETQRNKGNFPGRFSGRQFSNSRSEMNVSTLELGDSALYLCASSWDRAEKLFFGSGTQLSVL.

V and J are TRBV18 and TRBJ2-7; 7 nucleotides align to TRBD2. CDR1 is KGHSH, CDR2 LQKENI, per germline. With 4 bases clipped from V and 2 bases from J, the junction kept 11 bases outside the gene matches. The CDR3 contains 16 residues. The CDR3, as DNA: TGTGCCAGCTCACTAACGTCCGAGGGAGGGACCTACGAGCAGTACTTC. Translated, it gives CASSLTSEGGTYEQYF. The full variable domain, in which reference TRBV18 and TRBJ2-7 provide the parts outside the CDR3, is NAGVMQNPRHLVRRRGQEARLRCSPMKGHSHVYWYRQLPEEGLKFMVYLQKENIIDESGMPKERFSAEFPKEGPSILRIQQVVRGDSAAYFCASSLTSEGGTYEQYFGPGTRLTVT.

This chain connects TRBV5-6 to TRBJ1-4; D is possibly TRBD1 (6 bases). Germline V lookup: CDR1 SGHDT, CDR2 YYEEEE. The CDR3 covers 12 residues. V was clipped by 4 bases and J by 7 bases, with 8 bases between them. The CDR3, as DNA: TGTGCCAGCAGCCGGGGGCCTGAAAAACTGTTTTTT. It is translated as CASSRGPEKLFF.

The chain carries TRBV3-1 (or the pseudogene TRBV3-2) and TRBJ2-3, with D unclear. Trimming shortened V by 6 bases and J by 2 bases, and 6 bases separated the two germline ends. CDR1 and CDR2 (germline): LGHDT, YNNKEL (reference sequence). CDR3 length equals 12 residues. In nucleotides, the CDR3 is TGTGCCAGCAGGGTGAACACAGATACGCAGTATTTT. Translated, it gives CASRVNTDTQYF.

The chain joins TRBV11-2 to TRBJ2-7; TRBD2 agrees at 10 bases. The CDR3 spans 16 residues. The germline V gene has CDR1 SGHAT and CDR2 FQNNGV. Trimming took 2 bases from V and 1 from J; bases not matched to a gene: 5. The DNA of the CDR3 is TGTGCCAGCAGCTTAAGGCTAGCGGGGGAATCCTACGAGCAGTACTTC. Its translation: CASSLRLAGESYEQYF. Supplemented by reference TRBV11-2 and TRBJ2-7, the full variable domain reads EAGVAQSPRYKIIEKRQSVAFWCNPISGHATLYWYQQILGQGPKLLIQFQNNGVVDDSQLPKDRFSAERLKGVDSTLKIQPAKLEDSAVYLCASSLRLAGESYEQYFGPGTRLTVT.

The chain combines TRBV7-9 with TRBJ2-3; TRBD2 matches at 10 bases. This CDR3 region has 19 residues. Germline CDR1 and CDR2: SEHNR and FQNEAQ (reference sequence). Trimming took 3 bases from V and 1 from J; bases not matched to a gene: 13. In DNA, the CDR3 is TGTGCCAGCAGCTTGACGCGACTAGCGGGCATCAGGCGCACAGATACGCAGTATTTT. Its translation: CASSLTRLAGIRRTDTQYF. Filled out from reference TRBV7-9 and TRBJ2-3, the complete variable domain reads DTGVSQNPRHKITKRGQNVTFRCDPISEHNRLYWYRQTLGQGPEFLTYFQNEAQLEKSRLLSDRFSAERPKGSFSTLEIQRTEQGDSAMYLCASSLTRLAGIRRTDTQYFGPGTRLTVL.

The chain has TRBV7-2 and TRBJ1-1; the match to TRBD1 covers 9 bases. This CDR3 is built from 16 residues. V shed 1 base, J shed 0 bases, and the junction held 3 bases outside the gene matches. Germline CDR1 is SGHTA and CDR2 is FQGNSA. The CDR3 sequence is CASSLDRDRVNTEAFF. The CDR3 DNA is TGTGCCAGCAGCTTAGATCGGGACAGGGTGAACACTGAAGCTTTCTTT.

The chain has TRBV5-1 and TRBJ1-5, with 7 bases fitting TRBD1. There are 16 residues in the CDR3. The germline V gene encodes CDR1 SGHRS and CDR2 YFSETQ. Trimming at V came to 5 bases and at J to 4 bases, leaving 12 bases not matched to a gene. The CDR3 sequence is CASSPGDRRENQPQHF. As DNA, the CDR3 is TGCGCCAGCAGTCCGGGGGACAGAAGAGAAAATCAGCCCCAGCATTTT.

V and J are TRBV27 and TRBJ2-1; TRBD1 might be the D (6 bases). There are 14 residues in the CDR3. Germline CDR1 and CDR2: MNHEY and SMNVEV (reference sequence). V lost 3 bases to trimming and J lost 10 bases, with 16 bases between them. CDR3 sequence (DNA): TGTGCCAGCAGTTTCTTCAGTCCTGACAGGGAGCAGTTCTTC. Protein product: CASSFFSPDREQFF.

The rearrangement joins TRBV3-1 (or the pseudogene TRBV3-2) to TRBJ1-4; D is unresolved. Germline values: CDR1 LGHDT, CDR2 YNNKEL (reference sequence). V was trimmed by 4 bases and J by 6 bases, leaving 9 bases between them. The CDR3 is 13 amino acids. This CDR3 reads CASSRTGDEKLFF. DNA of the CDR3: TGTGCCAGCAGCCGGACGGGTGATGAAAAACTGTTTTTT.